This T cell receptor beta chain comes out of a study of T cells after yellow fever vaccination. About the research overall: For low cell numbers, libraries were made with SMART-Seq v4 Ultra Low Input. Overall study results and limits: Subsequent booster samples again held most clones from primary vaccination (roughly 96% CD4, over 80% CD8).

In the case of this clonotype: The antigen is undetermined.

TCRdb called the 5' RACE reads again in MiXCR, with one record for every CDR3 protein. This sample carries 250,000 to 400,000 distinct CDR3 sequences, roughly 4% of them seen once, and the ten largest clones take 20% to 25%. The V gene's germline CDR1 is SGHTA and CDR2 FQGTGA. CDR3 length: 16 residues. Deletions cut 4 bases from V and 6 bases from J, with 19 bases between. Sequencing was performed on PBMCs, taken 5 days after the yellow fever booster vaccination. The gene calls are TRBV7-3 and TRBJ2-1, with D perhaps TRBD2 (6 bases). The origin of this receptor is a man aged 18-30 years who received the YFV17D yellow fever vaccine. For the CDR3, the DNA is TGTGCCAGCAGCTCACCCACCGGGACTCTCCCCAATGAGCAGTTCTTC. As protein: CASSSPTGTLPNEQFF.